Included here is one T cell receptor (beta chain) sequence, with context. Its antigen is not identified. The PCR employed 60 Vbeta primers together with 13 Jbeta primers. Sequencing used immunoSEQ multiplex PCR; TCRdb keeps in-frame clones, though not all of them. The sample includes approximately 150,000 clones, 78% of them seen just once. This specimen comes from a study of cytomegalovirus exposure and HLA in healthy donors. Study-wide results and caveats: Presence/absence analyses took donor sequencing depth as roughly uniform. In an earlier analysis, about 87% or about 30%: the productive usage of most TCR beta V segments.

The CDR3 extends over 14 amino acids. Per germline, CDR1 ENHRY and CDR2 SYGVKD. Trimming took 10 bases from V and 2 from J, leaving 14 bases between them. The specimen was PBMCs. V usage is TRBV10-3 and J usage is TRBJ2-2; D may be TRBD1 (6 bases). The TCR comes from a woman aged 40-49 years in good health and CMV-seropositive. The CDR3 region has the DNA TGTGCCACAATGGGGACACTTAACACCGGGGAGCTGTTTTTT. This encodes CATMGTLNTGELFF.